The 15 T cell receptor beta chains below all came from one sample that was sequenced in a study of naive and memory T cell subsets listed by TCRdb under 2017. Receptor libraries were prepared by UMI-ligation and nested PCR. TCRdb shows the sequencer as Illumina MiSeq. The beta constant-region primer consisted of an equimolar mixture of two oligonucleotides that together covered TRBC1 and TRBC2. The public reads were run again by TCRdb, first through fastp at Q25 and then through MiXCR, and only productive beta chains were kept. Each CDR3 protein appears once, grouped with its most common genes and DNA. The sample data list 150,000 or so distinct CDR3 sequences, and approximately 15% of these were observed just once. Of the sample, 0.14% to 0.15% is held by the ten largest clones. The sample consisted of naive CD4+ T cells from blood. The cell subset or site label here, explained by the study, means: naive T cells, CD45RA high CD27+. Source of these receptors: a human donor in good health.

V gene TRBV29-1 combines with J gene TRBJ2-6; no reliable D call. V lost 1 base, J lost 0 bases, and 4 bases lay in between. This CDR3 is built from 14 residues. Germline CDR1 SQVTM, CDR2 ANQGSEA. The CDR3 nucleotides are TGCAGCGTTGAAGTCCCCTCTGGGGCCAACGTCCTGACTTTC. Translating gives CSVEVPSGANVLTF. The entire variable domain, with the rest obtained from reference TRBV29-1 and TRBJ2-6, is as follows: SAVISQKPSRDICQRGTSLTIQCQVDSQVTMMFWYRQQPGQSLTLIATANQGSEATYESGFVIDKFPISRPNLTFSTLTVSNMSPEDSSIYLCSVEVPSGANVLTFGAGSRLTVL.

The J gene is TRBJ2-1, the V gene TRBV7-8; D is ambiguous. There are 14 residues in the CDR3. Germline V lookup: CDR1 SGHVS, CDR2 FQNEAQ. Trimming stripped 0 bases from V and 2 bases from J, with 5 bases between. The CDR3 nucleotides are TGTGCCAGCAGCTTAGCGGTTACCTACAATGAGCAGTTCTTC. It codes for CASSLAVTYNEQFF. Supplemented by reference TRBV7-8 and TRBJ2-1, the full variable domain reads GAGVSQSPRYKVAKRGQDVALRCDPISGHVSLFWYQQALGQGPEFLTYFQNEAQLDKSGLPSDRFFAERPEGSVSTLKIQRTQQEDSAVYLCASSLAVTYNEQFFGPGTRLTVL.

The DNA of the CDR3 is TGTGCCAGCAGCCTACAAAAACCACAGGGAATTTTGGCCTCATCGACTGAAGCTTTCTTT. Translated: CASSLQKPQGILASSTEAFF. The chain uses TRBV7-2 and TRBJ1-1, with TRBD1 as a possible D gene (6 bases). The germline V and J ends were trimmed by 5 bases and 5 bases, with 33 bases remaining between them. Germline loops: CDR1 SGHTA, CDR2 FQGNSA. The CDR3 loop spans 20 amino acids. The variable domain in full, completed from reference TRBV7-2 and TRBJ1-1, reads GAGVSQSPSNKVTEKGKDVELRCDPISGHTALYWYRQSLGQGLEFLIYFQGNSAPDKSGLPSDRFSAERTGGSVSTLTIQRTQQEDSAVYLCASSLQKPQGILASSTEAFFGQGTRLTVV.

The rearrangement links TRBV20-1 to TRBJ1-4; D ambiguous. V was cut by 0 bases and J by 5 bases, with 4 bases left in between. CDR1 is DFQATT and CDR2 is SNEGSKA in the germline V gene (reference sequence). The length of the CDR3 is 12 residues. DNA of the CDR3: TGCAGTGCTAGAGATCAGAATGAAAAACTGTTTTTT. This gives the protein CSARDQNEKLFF.

Only a few counts were recorded for this clonotype. V is TRBV14 and J is TRBJ2-1; 11 nucleotides agree with TRBD2. CDR1 is SGHDN and CDR2 is FVKESK in the germline V gene. The CDR3 covers 15 residues. The V and J ends lost 3 bases and 6 bases, in that order; junction bases with no gene match: 4. CDR3 sequence: CASSQVAGGPNEQFF. The CDR3 nucleotides are TGTGCCAGCAGCCAGGTAGCGGGAGGGCCCAATGAGCAGTTCTTC.

The V call is TRBV4-2, the J call TRBJ2-3; 8 nucleotides agree with TRBD1. Germline V gene sequence: CDR1 LGHNA, CDR2 YNFKEQ. V gave up 3 bases and J gave up 2 bases; unmatched junction bases: 4. The CDR3 runs 15 residues. The CDR3 DNA is TGTGCCAGCAGCCAGCGGACAGGGCACACAGATACGCAGTATTTT. Translating gives CASSQRTGHTDTQYF.

This clonotype was recorded a few times. The chain carries TRBV28 and TRBJ2-7; no clear D. Germline CDR1 and CDR2: MDHEN and SYDVKM. V was cut by 7 bases and J by 3 bases, with 13 bases left in between. The CDR3 extends over 13 amino acids. CDR3 loop: CASNGFPLYEQYF. For the CDR3, the DNA is TGTGCCAGCAACGGGTTCCCTCTCTACGAGCAGTACTTC.

The rearrangement links TRBV20-1 to TRBJ2-7, with 7 bases lining up with TRBD1. Germline CDR1 and CDR2: DFQATT and SNEGSKA (reference sequence). J was trimmed by 2 bases and V by 5 bases; bases with no gene match: 9. The CDR3 is 14 residues long. In DNA form, the CDR3 reads TGCAGTGCTTTTAGGCCAGGGGGTCCCTACGAGCAGTACTTC. Translating it yields CSAFRPGGPYEQYF.

In this sample, this clonotype turned up a few times. The rearrangement links TRBV6-5 to TRBJ2-5; either TRBD1 or TRBD2 may supply D (5 bases each). Germline values: CDR1 MNHEY, CDR2 SVGAGI. The CDR3 sequence is 14 residues long. Trimming pared 4 bases from V and 1 base from J, leaving 10 bases between. Here the CDR3 DNA reads TGTGCCAGCAGTTTCACCGGGGCCCAAGAGACCCAGTACTTC. Protein: CASSFTGAQETQYF.

This clonotype was observed a handful of times. This chain uses TRBV3-1 with TRBJ2-4, with no clear D. V dropped 1 base and J dropped 3 bases, with 19 bases sitting between them. Germline-derived CDR1 and CDR2 are LGHDT and YNNKEL (reference sequence). This CDR3 has 18 residues. This CDR3 reads CASSQGAWAVVGKNIQYF. The CDR3 DNA sequence: TGTGCCAGCAGCCAAGGCGCCTGGGCGGTTGTCGGCAAAAACATTCAGTACTTC.

The chain is built from TRBV29-1 and TRBJ2-2, with TRBD1 identical over 9 bases. The CDR3 extends over 13 amino acids. Germline assignment: CDR1 SQVTM and CDR2 ANQGSEA. V was pared by 3 bases and J by 6 bases, with 2 bases of the junction left unmatched. The CDR3 DNA reads TGCAGCGTTGACAGGGACAGGGCCGGGGAGCTGTTTTTT. It codes for CSVDRDRAGELFF.

The CDR3 DNA is TGTGCCAGCAGCGGGGGGACTAGCGGGAGGGCCAACATTCAGTACTTC. This translates into CASSGGTSGRANIQYF. This chain uses TRBV7-2 with TRBJ2-4; 16 nucleotides match TRBD2. This CDR3 spans 16 amino acids. The V and J ends lost 5 bases and 7 bases, in that order; junction bases with no gene match: 5. Germline V gene data show CDR1 as SGHTA and CDR2 as FQGNSA.

This chain uses TRBV6-6 with TRBJ1-2, with D hard to call. Trimming took 6 bases from V and 2 from J, leaving 19 bases between them. Germline CDR1 and CDR2: MNHNY and SVGAGI (reference sequence). CDR3 length: 16 amino acids. The CDR3 nucleotides are TGTGCCAGCAGCCCCTCTGAGCCCCAGGCCAACTATGGCTACACCTTC. It encodes CASSPSEPQANYGYTF.

This rearrangement joins TRBV5-6 to TRBJ1-5; D is unclear. CDR3 length equals 15 residues. The V and J ends lost 2 bases and 0 bases respectively, with 9 bases between them. CDR1 and CDR2 (germline): SGHDT, YYEEEE. CDR3: CASSLQKYSNQPQHF. The CDR3 DNA follows: TGTGCCAGCAGCTTACAGAAATATAGCAATCAGCCCCAGCATTTT. The full variable domain, completed using reference TRBV5-6 and TRBJ1-5, is DAGVTQSPTHLIKTRGQQVTLRCSPKSGHDTVSWYQQALGQGPQFIFQYYEEEERQRGNFPDRFSGHQFPNYSSELNVNALLLGDSALYLCASSLQKYSNQPQHFGDGTRLSIL.

V gene TRBV12-3 or TRBV12-4 combines with J gene TRBJ2-1; 8 positions match TRBD2. This CDR3 region has 15 residues. V dropped 6 bases and J dropped 3; count of bases not matched to a gene: 7. The CDR3 is CASRLVSGIYNEQFF. CDR3 in DNA: TGTGCCAGCAGATTGGTTAGCGGGATCTACAATGAGCAGTTCTTC.